This T cell receptor (beta chain) derives from a study of identical twins (dated by TCRdb to between 2015 and 2016). Regarding the study in general: To test whether fetal clonotypes persist, this study deep-sequenced TCR alpha and beta repertoires from monozygotic twins, from unrelated adults of various ages, and from cord blood. Replicate twin experiments were performed at different times using different library preparation protocols to rule out contamination.

The germline V gene specifies MRHNA as CDR1 and SNTAGT as CDR2. Inclusive of the bounding cysteine and phenylalanine, the CDR3 is 14 residues long. Only the CDR3 region is kept as DNA, spanning 42 bases read in frame from base 1. Between the V and J ends, shortened by 4 bases and 8 bases respectively, the junction contains 14 bases. This clonotype came up a few times. What antigen it recognizes has not been identified. No base quality information exists; no much larger clone differs at one position. Every donor was a healthy Caucasian. Overall results and qualifications from the work: Zero-insertion analyses could be partly confounded by invariant T cells such as MAIT and iNKT, although diverse VJ usage argued against such confounding for most clonotypes. Out-of-frame TCR alpha sequences shared between twins showed an excess of low generation-probability sequences compared with coincidental sharing between unrelated individuals. Fewer insertions were carried by abundant cord blood beta clonotypes, a similar but weaker trend appeared in young adult naive repertoires, and no such trend appeared in memory repertoires. A weaker excess of twin sharing was found in beta out-of-frame sequences because the signal-to-noise ratio was lowered by fewer shared sequences. Because the same donors could not be followed over many years, the conclusions depended on cross-sectional statistical analysis. In monozygotic twins, recombination models systematically underestimated out-of-frame TCR alpha sharing, but the models matched the sharing seen between unrelated individuals.

The library came from 5' RACE. Sequencing instrument: Illumina HiSeq 2000. A universal primer binding site was introduced by template switching, and a unique molecular identifier was present in the final cDNA, enabling accurate counting of TCR cDNA molecules. First-strand cDNA for TCR alpha and beta chains was synthesized from specific primers in the conserved constant-segment region. To control for contamination, every cDNA library carried two barcodes: a SMART-Mk sample barcode plus Illumina barcodes. TruSeq adapter sequences along with Illumina sample barcodes were introduced in two successive PCR steps. The TCR alpha and beta cDNA libraries were sequenced on the Illumina HiSeq platform using custom primers. Regarding the original processing steps: Unique molecular identifiers were extracted from raw reads with MiGEC, and CDR3 positions were determined with MiXCR. Recombination models were inferred per individual with the repgenHMM and IGoR tools using an EM algorithm. Shared clonotypes were analyzed with the tcR package in R, and sharing was normalized by the product of cloneset sizes. To study raw recombination without the effects of thymic and clonal selection, out-of-frame nonproductive sequences were analyzed. TCRdb cleaned the public reads at Q25 with fastp, built clones with MiXCR and kept in-frame beta chains. Entries are consolidated by CDR3 protein sequence, retaining the most common genes and DNA. The V and J calls and clone size are TCRdb's, not the authors'. The table for this sample lists 1.5 million to 2 million distinct CDR3 sequences; around 33% of them were counted only once. The ten largest clones capture 0.25% to 0.3% of the sample.

The sequenced material came from cord blood. The chain was built from TRBV6-4 and TRBJ1-4; no D segment can be confidently identified. The TCR sequence derives from a newborn girl in good health. The DNA sequence is TGTGCCAGCAGTGTGGGCCCGAAGTCGGAAAAACTGTTTTTT. Its coded protein is CASSVGPKSEKLFF.